What follows are 26 T cell receptor beta chains derived from one specimen sequenced in a study of OX40 agonist ivuxolimab in advanced cancers. Sequencing was performed with immunoSEQ multiplex PCR; in TCRdb, only in-frame clones are kept and a portion is missing. The data hold tens of thousands of clones, with roughly 90% observed a single time. Sample: CD4+ or CD8+ T cells sorted from blood, taken in a trial of the OX40 agonist ivuxolimab. The source of these receptors is an adult with an advanced solid tumor such as melanoma, head and neck, liver or kidney cancer.

This clone has a single count. This chain connects TRBV20-1 to TRBJ2-3; D is unresolved. The CDR3 length is 11 residues. V was clipped by 2 bases and J by 5 bases, with 5 bases between them. CDR1 and CDR2 (germline): DFQATT, SNEGSKA (reference sequence). The CDR3 sequence is CSARRRDTQYF. CDR3 nucleotide sequence: TGCAGTGCTAGAAGACGAGATACGCAGTATTTT.

In nucleotides, the CDR3 is TGTGCCAGCAGCCAAGAATTGCACAGGGGGTACGAGCAGTACTTC. Its protein is CASSQELHRGYEQYF. This sequence joins TRBV4-2 and TRBJ2-7; 8 bases are a match to TRBD1. The V segment lost 0 bases and the J segment 4 bases; nucleotides outside the gene matches: 5. The CDR3 runs 15 residues. CDR1 LGHNA and CDR2 YNFKEQ come from the germline V gene.

The table lists this clone with a few counts. The chain employs TRBV5-5 and TRBJ1-5; D gene ambiguous. Trimming stripped 2 bases from V and 6 bases from J, with 12 bases between. CDR1 SGHKS and CDR2 YYEKEE come from the germline V gene (reference sequence). This CDR3 has 14 amino acids. The CDR3 here is CASSLSQGSQPQHF. CDR3 DNA sequence: TGTGCCAGCAGCTTATCGCAAGGGAGTCAGCCCCAGCATTTT. Using reference TRBV5-5 and TRBJ1-5 for the parts outside the CDR3, the full variable domain is DAGVTQSPTHLIKTRGQQVTLRCSPISGHKSVSWYQQVLGQGPQFIFQYYEKEERGRGNFPDRFSARQFPNYSSELNVNALLLGDSALYLCASSLSQGSQPQHFGDGTRLSIL.

The chain couples TRBV4-1 to TRBJ2-3; no reliable D call. CDR1 is MGHRA, CDR2 YSYEKL, per germline. The CDR3 is made up of 13 amino acids. V lost 1 base and J lost 0, with 2 bases in between. For the CDR3, the DNA is TGCGCCAGCAGCCAAGGAAGCACAGATACGCAGTATTTT. Protein product: CASSQGSTDTQYF.

The chain uses TRBV7-3 and TRBJ2-7; D is unresolved. V was pared by 4 bases and J by 5 bases, with 18 bases between. Germline V gene data show CDR1 as SGHTA and CDR2 as FQGTGA. The CDR3 extends over 15 amino acids. The CDR3 is CASSSGASGSDEQYF. The CDR3, as DNA: TGTGCCAGCAGCTCCGGCGCCTCCGGCTCTGACGAGCAGTACTTC.

V gene TRBV19 combines with J gene TRBJ2-3; TRBD2 aligns across 12 bases. Trimming removed 3 bases from V and 2 bases from J; junction bases left unmatched: 3. Germline-derived CDR1 and CDR2 are LNHDA and SQIVND (reference sequence). This CDR3 is 16 amino acids long. The CDR3: CASSILAGGPTDTQYF. The CDR3 nucleotides are TGTGCCAGTAGTATCCTAGCGGGGGGGCCCACAGATACGCAGTATTTT.

This chain joins TRBV4-1 and TRBJ2-3; a possible D gene is TRBD2 (7 bases). Deletions cut 0 bases from V and 5 bases from J, with 15 bases between. The V gene's germline CDR1 is MGHRA and CDR2 YSYEKL. This CDR3 has 16 amino acids. The CDR3 loop is CASSQERGGALDTQYF. DNA of the CDR3: TGCGCCAGCAGCCAAGAAAGGGGGGGGGCTTTAGATACGCAGTATTTT.

The chain joins TRBV9 to TRBJ1-6; 7 nucleotides align to TRBD1. Unmatched junction bases numbered 2, after V lost 3 bases and J lost 5 bases. The germline V gene encodes CDR1 SGDLS and CDR2 YYNGEE. This CDR3 comprises 14 residues. The CDR3 is CASSATGNNSPLHF. The CDR3 region has the DNA TGTGCCAGCAGCGCGACAGGGAATAATTCACCCCTCCACTTT.

V and J are TRBV5-5 and TRBJ2-7, with TRBD2 matching 13 bases. Germline CDR1 and CDR2: SGHKS and YYEKEE (reference sequence). CDR3 length equals 17 residues. The trim removed 4 bases at V and 2 bases at J, leaving 9 bases unmatched. As DNA, the CDR3 is TGTGCCAGCAGCGGGGGGACTAGCGGGATTTCTACCTACGAGCAGTACTTC. Its protein product is CASSGGTSGISTYEQYF.

The rearrangement joins TRBV6-6 to TRBJ2-5; weak D call: TRBD2 (7 bases). The CDR3 covers 13 residues. The germline V gene encodes CDR1 MNHNY and CDR2 SVGAGI (reference sequence). V was trimmed by 7 bases and J by 2 bases, leaving 11 bases between them. CDR3 residues: CASNGGHQETQYF. The DNA of the CDR3 is TGTGCCAGCAACGGGGGGCATCAAGAGACCCAGTACTTC.

The sample holds many counts of this clone. The gene calls are TRBV29-1 and TRBJ1-3; D is uncertain. The germline V gene encodes CDR1 SQVTM and CDR2 ANQGSEA. The CDR3 has 14 amino acids. V was cut by 4 bases and J by 4 bases, with 14 bases left in between. The CDR3 region is CSVVPDGQGNTIYF. The CDR3 bases are TGCAGCGTTGTCCCGGACGGGCAAGGAAACACCATATATTTT.

The chain couples TRBV9 to TRBJ1-2; 7 bases match TRBD1. Germline trimming cut 0 bases from V and 3 bases from J; bases unmatched to any gene: 5. This CDR3 comprises 15 residues. Germline-derived CDR1 and CDR2 are SGDLS and YYNGEE. The chain's CDR3 is CASSVGGQAYYGYTF. The CDR3 nucleotides are TGTGCCAGCAGCGTAGGAGGACAGGCATACTATGGCTACACCTTC.

The chain recombines TRBV7-8 with TRBJ2-7, with a weak D call TRBD2 (5 bases). The CDR3 totals 14 residues. V lost 6 bases, J lost 2 bases, and 14 bases lay in between. Germline assignment: CDR1 SGHVS and CDR2 FQNEAQ. CDR3 loop: CASSFTDSTYEQYF. CDR3 nucleotides: TGTGCCAGCAGTTTCACGGACTCTACCTACGAGCAGTACTTC.

With respect to this clone: This sample also contains other DNA sequences that code for the same CDR3. J is TRBJ1-2 and V is TRBV5-4; a possible D gene is TRBD1 (6 bases). Germline loops: CDR1 SGHNT, CDR2 YYREEE (reference sequence). V gave up 2 bases and J gave up 1 base, with 6 bases separating them. The CDR3 has 13 amino acids. CDR3 region: CASSLQGNYGYTF. The CDR3 coding sequence is TGTGCCAGCAGCTTACAGGGTAACTATGGCTACACCTTC.

V usage is TRBV6-5 and J usage is TRBJ1-4, with no clear D. Trimming pared 5 bases from V and 7 bases from J, leaving 14 bases between. Germline lookup yields CDR1 MNHEY and CDR2 SVGAGI. The CDR3 runs 14 residues. CDR3 DNA sequence: TGTGCCAGCAGTCCACAGACGGTGGGTGAAAAACTGTTTTTT. It specifies CASSPQTVGEKLFF.

This clone was detected once. The chain links TRBV5-1 to TRBJ2-3; tentatively, D is TRBD1 (7 bases). The CDR3 loop spans 15 amino acids. Trimming removed 0 bases at V and 4 bases at J, with 12 bases between. In germline, CDR1 is SGHRS, CDR2 YFSETQ. The CDR3 sequence is CASSLGQGGPDTQYF. DNA of the CDR3: TGCGCCAGCAGCTTGGGACAGGGAGGCCCAGATACGCAGTATTTT. Supplemented by reference TRBV5-1 and TRBJ2-3, the full variable domain reads KAGVTQTPRYLIKTRGQQVTLSCSPISGHRSVSWYQQTPGQGLQFLFEYFSETQRNKGNFPGRFSGRQFSNSRSEMNVSTLELGDSALYLCASSLGQGGPDTQYFGPGTRLTVL.

The rearrangement links TRBV14 to TRBJ2-1; D is uncertain. V was trimmed by 8 bases and J by 7 bases, leaving 21 bases between them. In germline, CDR1 is SGHDN, CDR2 FVKESK. This CDR3 has 15 residues. The CDR3 region has the DNA TGTGCCAGCGGAGCTGGGTCGGTTGCGGCAAATGAGCAGTTCTTC. This translates into CASGAGSVAANEQFF.

The chain employs TRBV27 and TRBJ2-3, with unresolved D. V dropped 5 bases and J dropped 2 bases, with 17 bases sitting between them. The CDR3 totals 16 residues. CDR1 and CDR2 from the germline V gene are MNHEY and SMNVEV (reference sequence). CDR3 residues: CASSPPTSGYTDTQYF. DNA for the CDR3: TGTGCCAGCAGTCCCCCTACCTCCGGTTACACAGATACGCAGTATTTT.

The rearrangement joins TRBV27 to TRBJ2-1; 7 positions agree with TRBD2. V was pared by 5 bases and J by 2 bases, with 6 bases of the junction left unmatched. CDR3 length: 15 residues. Germline assignment: CDR1 MNHEY and CDR2 SMNVEV (reference sequence). The DNA for the CDR3 is TGTGCCAGCAGTGCCGAGGGGAGGGCCTACAATGAGCAGTTCTTC. Translated, it gives CASSAEGRAYNEQFF.

The J gene is TRBJ2-3, the V gene TRBV7-9; 8 bases line up with TRBD2. The CDR3 totals 14 residues. Germline V gene sequence: CDR1 SEHNR, CDR2 FQNEAQ (reference sequence). Trimming removed 2 bases from V and 7 bases from J; junction bases left unmatched: 5. CDR3 protein: CASSLQAGDYTQYF. The CDR3 DNA follows: TGTGCCAGCAGCTTACAAGCGGGAGACTATACGCAGTATTTT.

The chain joins TRBV2 to TRBJ2-3; maybe TRBD1 (6 bases). V was clipped by 2 bases and J by 0 bases, with 12 bases between them. Per the germline V gene, CDR1 is SNHLY and CDR2 is FYNNEI. The CDR3 runs 16 residues. CDR3 nucleotide sequence: TGTGCCAGCAGTGAAATGGTAGGGGGAAGCACAGATACGCAGTATTTT. Protein product: CASSEMVGGSTDTQYF.

The chain employs TRBV18 and TRBJ1-1; 8 nucleotides match TRBD1. Germline-derived CDR1 and CDR2 are KGHSH and LQKENI. The junction had 4 bases not matched to a gene; V was cut back by 6 bases and J by 4 bases. The CDR3 length is 13 residues. The CDR3 spells CASSHRGGTEAFF. CDR3 nucleotides: TGTGCCAGCTCCCACAGGGGGGGCACTGAAGCTTTCTTT. The full variable domain, with the rest looked up from reference TRBV18 and TRBJ1-1, is NAGVMQNPRHLVRRRGQEARLRCSPMKGHSHVYWYRQLPEEGLKFMVYLQKENIIDESGMPKERFSAEFPKEGPSILRIQQVVRGDSAAYFCASSHRGGTEAFFGQGTRLTVV.

The chain employs TRBV13 and TRBJ2-7; 11 bases fit TRBD1. Losses at the gene ends were 3 bases for V and 4 bases for J; bases not matched to a gene: 2. CDR1 is PRHDT, CDR2 FYEKMQ, per germline (reference sequence). The CDR3 contains 14 residues. CDR3 in amino acids: CASSLGQGGYEQYF. CDR3 in DNA: TGTGCCAGCAGCTTGGGACAGGGGGGGTACGAGCAGTACTTC.

The V gene is TRBV27, the J gene TRBJ2-1; 7 nucleotides match TRBD1. Germline CDR1 reads MNHEY; CDR2 reads SMNVEV (reference sequence). The CDR3 sequence is 15 residues long. V shed 6 bases, J shed 4 bases, and the junction held 9 bases outside the gene matches. In nucleotides, the CDR3 is TGTGCCAGCAGGTCCGGGACAGTGCTTTACAATGAGCAGTTCTTC. This translates into CASRSGTVLYNEQFF.

This clone has just one count. V gene TRBV9 combines with J gene TRBJ2-1; TRBD2 is a possible D gene (6 bases). CDR1 SGDLS and CDR2 YYNGEE come from the germline V gene. Between the trimmed V and J ends, which lost 4 bases and 3 bases, there was a span of 17 bases. The length of the CDR3 is 16 residues. The CDR3 region is CASSIPRGGDYNEQFF. CDR3 nucleotides: TGTGCCAGCAGCATACCGAGGGGAGGAGACTACAATGAGCAGTTCTTC.

This chain connects TRBV27 to TRBJ2-1, with no clear D. CDR3 size: 17 residues. CDR1 is MNHEY, CDR2 SMNVEV, per germline (reference sequence). The V gene lost 7 bases and the J gene lost 6 bases, with 25 bases spanning the gap. The CDR3: CASTRSWREILVNEQFF. The CDR3 DNA reads TGTGCCAGCACCCGCTCATGGCGCGAGATCCTGGTCAATGAGCAGTTCTTC.